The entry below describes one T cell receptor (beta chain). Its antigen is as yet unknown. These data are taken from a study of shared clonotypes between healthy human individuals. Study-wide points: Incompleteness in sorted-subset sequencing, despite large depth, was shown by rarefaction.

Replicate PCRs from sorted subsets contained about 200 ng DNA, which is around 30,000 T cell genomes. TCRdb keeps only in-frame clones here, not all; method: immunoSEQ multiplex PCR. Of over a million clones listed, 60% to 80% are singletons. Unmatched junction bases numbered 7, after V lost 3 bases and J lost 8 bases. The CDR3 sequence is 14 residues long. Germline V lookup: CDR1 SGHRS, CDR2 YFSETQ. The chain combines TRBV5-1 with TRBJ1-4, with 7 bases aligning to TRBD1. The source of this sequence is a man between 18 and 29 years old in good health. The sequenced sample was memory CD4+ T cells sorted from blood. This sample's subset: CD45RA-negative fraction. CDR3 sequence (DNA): TGCGCCAGCAGCTCCACCGGGACAGCAGAAAAACTGTTTTTT. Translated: CASSSTGTAEKLFF.